This T cell receptor beta chain was sequenced for a study of glioma-infiltrating T cells after dendritic cell vaccination. Time point of the sample: after dendritic cell vaccination, including at tumor progression/relapse. The CDR3 has 20 amino acids. Germline CDR1 reads LGHNA; CDR2 reads YNFKEQ. Unmatched junction bases numbered 12, after V lost 4 bases and J lost 1 base. The immunoSEQ assay amplified TCRB CDR3 from up to roughly 2 ug DNA. The table came from immunoSEQ multiplex PCR; TCRdb's copy has only in-frame clones and leaves some out. Here the sample spans 99,000 or so clones, more than 70% being singletons.

The specimen comprised blood, sampled after dendritic cell vaccination. The sequence was obtained from a human donor with glioblastoma. The J gene is TRBJ2-3, the V gene TRBV4-2; 15 bases match TRBD2. The CDR3 sequence is CASSLGRGLAGGPGTDTQYF. The CDR3 region has the DNA TGTGCCAGCAGCCTCGGAAGAGGACTAGCGGGGGGGCCCGGCACAGATACGCAGTATTTT.